Presented here are 11 T cell receptor beta chains from one specimen sequenced in a study of blood T cell repertoires in COVID-19 (dated by TCRdb to 2020 to 2022). Library generation was performed with the immunoSEQ multiplex PCR assay. TCRdb re-hosts the immuneACCESS table, in-frame sequences only. Its copies lack some clones; in the studies checked, an unresolved V gene accounts for under half of them, and the cause for the rest is not known. Present in this sample are a few hundred thousand clones, approximately 87% of which were seen just once. The ten most abundant clones make up roughly 2.2% of the sample. The source material was peripheral blood. These receptors were obtained from a woman in her fifties or sixties with acute or convalescent COVID-19.

There are many counts of this clone. The V call is TRBV7-9, the J call TRBJ2-2, with TRBD1 matching over 8 bases. J lost 5 bases, V lost 4 bases, and 6 bases had no gene match. Germline CDR1 is SEHNR and CDR2 is FQNEAQ (reference sequence). This CDR3 has 15 amino acids. CDR3 bases: TGTGCCAGCAGCTCTGGACAGGGCGAGACCGGGGAGCTGTTTTTT. It yields the protein CASSSGQGETGELFF.

The chain uses TRBV27 and TRBJ2-3; D gene ambiguous. The germline gives CDR1 MNHEY, CDR2 SMNVEV (reference sequence). Trimming took off 3 bases at V and 6 bases at J, with 13 bases between the two ends. This CDR3 comprises 14 residues. The CDR3 spells CASSLWPLRDTQYF. As DNA, the CDR3 is TGTGCCAGCAGTTTGTGGCCCCTGAGGGATACGCAGTATTTT.

The chain carries TRBV19 and TRBJ1-5; 7 bases match TRBD1. The ends lost 5 bases at V and 2 bases at J; junction bases unmatched: 3. The CDR3 covers 14 residues. Germline values: CDR1 LNHDA, CDR2 SQIVND (reference sequence). The CDR3 DNA reads as TGTGCCAGTAGTCTGACAGGGCGCAATCAGCCCCAGCATTTT. Translation gives CASSLTGRNQPQHF.

The chain combines TRBV7-2 with TRBJ2-3; possible D gene TRBD1, 5 bases. CDR3 length: 14 residues. Germline V lookup: CDR1 SGHTA, CDR2 FQGNSA. Trimming removed 5 bases from V and 0 bases from J, with 9 bases in between. CDR3 residues: CASSPGISTDTQYF. The CDR3 DNA follows: TGTGCCAGCAGCCCAGGGATTAGCACAGATACGCAGTATTTT.

This clone occurred once. The chain combines TRBV5-4 with TRBJ1-3, with D perhaps TRBD1 (6 bases). Germline CDR1 reads SGHNT; CDR2 reads YYREEE (reference sequence). V was shortened by 9 bases and J by 4 bases, with 14 bases between the two germline ends. The CDR3 extends over 13 amino acids. The CDR3 nucleotides are TGTGCCACGCGGAGGACAGACGGAAACACCATATATTTT. Translating gives CATRRTDGNTIYF.

About this clone itself: A read error may produce the germline difference seen at one junction end. Other DNA sequences of this sample code for an identical CDR3. The chain combines TRBV5-4 with TRBJ2-7; the match to TRBD2 covers 10 bases. This CDR3 is built from 17 residues. Germline CDR1 and CDR2: SGHNT and YYREEE (reference sequence). This CDR3 is CASSLDLAGDRSYEQYF. For the CDR3, the DNA is TGTGCTAGCAGCTTGGATCTAGCGGGAGATAGGTCCTACGAGCAGTACTTC.

The chain recombines TRBV19 with TRBJ2-7, with 8 positions matching TRBD1. There are 14 residues in the CDR3. V dropped 4 bases and J dropped 4; count of bases not matched to a gene: 6. The V gene's germline CDR1 is LNHDA and CDR2 SQIVND (reference sequence). CDR3 protein: CASSTQTGVYEQYF. CDR3 in DNA: TGTGCCAGTAGTACACAGACAGGGGTATACGAGCAGTACTTC.

V and J are TRBV29-1 and TRBJ1-2, with 7 bases matching TRBD1. Unmatched junction bases numbered 7, after V lost 6 bases and J lost 3 bases. The CDR3 has 13 amino acids. Germline CDR1 and CDR2: SQVTM and ANQGSEA. In DNA, the CDR3 is TGCAGCGTCCAGGGGGGTTCGGACTATGGCTACACCTTC. Translated, it gives CSVQGGSDYGYTF. Filled out from reference TRBV29-1 and TRBJ1-2, the complete variable domain reads SAVISQKPSRDICQRGTSLTIQCQVDSQVTMMFWYRQQPGQSLTLIATANQGSEATYESGFVIDKFPISRPNLTFSTLTVSNMSPEDSSIYLCSVQGGSDYGYTFGSGTRLTVV.

This clone has only one observation. The CDR3 spells CASSYQREPSYNEQFF. CDR3 nucleotide sequence: TGTGCCAGCAGTTACCAGCGGGAGCCCTCCTACAATGAGCAGTTCTTC. The rearrangement joins TRBV6-2 or TRBV6-3 to TRBJ2-1, with 8 bases identical to TRBD2. Germline values: CDR1 MNHEY, CDR2 SVGEGT. V shed 2 bases, J shed 0 bases, and the junction held 3 bases outside the gene matches. There are 16 residues in the CDR3.

The chain links TRBV28 to TRBJ1-5; D not certain. Germline values: CDR1 MDHEN, CDR2 SYDVKM. V shed 6 bases and J shed 3 bases, with 18 bases lying between them. There are 16 residues in the CDR3. CDR3 protein: CASRETTVRDNQPQHF. The CDR3 DNA sequence: TGTGCCAGCAGGGAAACGACCGTCCGGGACAATCAGCCCCAGCATTTT.

The chain uses TRBV18 and TRBJ2-4; the D is unclear. The germline gives CDR1 KGHSH, CDR2 LQKENI. CDR3 length: 14 amino acids. With 3 bases removed from V and 0 bases from J, the gap between germline ends came to 6 bases. The CDR3 reads CASSPFLAKNIQYF. The CDR3, as DNA: TGTGCCAGCTCACCCTTTCTAGCCAAAAACATTCAGTACTTC.